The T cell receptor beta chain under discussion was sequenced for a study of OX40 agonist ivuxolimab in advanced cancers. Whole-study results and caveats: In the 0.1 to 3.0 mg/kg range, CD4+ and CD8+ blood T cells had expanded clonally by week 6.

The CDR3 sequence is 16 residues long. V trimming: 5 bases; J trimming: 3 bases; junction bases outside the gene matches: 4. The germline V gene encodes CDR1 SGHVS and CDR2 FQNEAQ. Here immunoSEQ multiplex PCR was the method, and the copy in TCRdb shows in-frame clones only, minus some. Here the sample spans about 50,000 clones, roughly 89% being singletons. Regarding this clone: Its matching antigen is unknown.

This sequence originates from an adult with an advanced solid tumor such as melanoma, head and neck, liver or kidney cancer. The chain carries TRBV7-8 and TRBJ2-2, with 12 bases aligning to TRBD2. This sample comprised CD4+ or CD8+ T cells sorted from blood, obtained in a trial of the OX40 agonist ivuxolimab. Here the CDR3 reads CASSQGLAGYTGELFF. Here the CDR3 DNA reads TGTGCCAGCAGCCAAGGACTAGCGGGATACACCGGGGAGCTGTTTTTT.